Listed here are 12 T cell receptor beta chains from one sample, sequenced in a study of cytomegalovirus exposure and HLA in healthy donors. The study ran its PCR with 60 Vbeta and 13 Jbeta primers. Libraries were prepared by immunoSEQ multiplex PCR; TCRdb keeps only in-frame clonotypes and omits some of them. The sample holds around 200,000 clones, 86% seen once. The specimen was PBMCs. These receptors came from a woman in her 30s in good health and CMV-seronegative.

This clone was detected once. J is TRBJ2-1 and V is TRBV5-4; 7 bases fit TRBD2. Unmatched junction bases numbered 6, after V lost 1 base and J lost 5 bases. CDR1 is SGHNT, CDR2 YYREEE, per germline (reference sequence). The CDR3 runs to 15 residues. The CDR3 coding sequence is TGTGCCAGCAGCTTGTGGCTAGCGGCTGACAATGAGCAGTTCTTC. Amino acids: CASSLWLAADNEQFF.

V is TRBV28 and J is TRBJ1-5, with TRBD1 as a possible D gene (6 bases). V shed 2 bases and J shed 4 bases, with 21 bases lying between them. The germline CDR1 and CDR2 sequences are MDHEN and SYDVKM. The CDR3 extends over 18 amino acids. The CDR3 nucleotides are TGTGCCAGCAGTTTAAGCGCGTCTAACAGGGTTTGGAATCAGCCCCAGCATTTT. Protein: CASSLSASNRVWNQPQHF.

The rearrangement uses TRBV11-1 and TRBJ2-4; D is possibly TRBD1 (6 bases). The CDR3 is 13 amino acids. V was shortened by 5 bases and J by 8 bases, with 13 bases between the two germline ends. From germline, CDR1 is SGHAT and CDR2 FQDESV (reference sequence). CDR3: CASSRRGKDIQYF. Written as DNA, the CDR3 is TGTGCCAGCAGCCGCAGGGGAAAGGACATTCAGTACTTC.

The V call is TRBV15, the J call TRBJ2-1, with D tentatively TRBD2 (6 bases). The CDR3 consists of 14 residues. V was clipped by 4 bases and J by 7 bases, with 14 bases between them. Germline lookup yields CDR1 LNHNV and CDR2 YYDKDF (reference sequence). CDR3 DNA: TGTGCCACCAGCATGGGGACTGACTTTAATGAGCAGTTCTTC. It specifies CATSMGTDFNEQFF.

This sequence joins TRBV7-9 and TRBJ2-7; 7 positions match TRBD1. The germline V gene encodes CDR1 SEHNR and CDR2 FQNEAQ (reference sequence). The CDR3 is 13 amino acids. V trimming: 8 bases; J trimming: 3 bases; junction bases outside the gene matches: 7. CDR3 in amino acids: CASLGGADYEQYF. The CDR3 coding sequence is TGTGCCAGCCTAGGGGGCGCGGACTACGAGCAGTACTTC.

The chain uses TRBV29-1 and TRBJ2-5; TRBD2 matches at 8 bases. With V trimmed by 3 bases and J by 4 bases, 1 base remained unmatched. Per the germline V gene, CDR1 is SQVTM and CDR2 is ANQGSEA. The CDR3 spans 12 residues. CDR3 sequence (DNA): TGCAGCGTTGACGCGGGGGGAGAGACCCAGTACTTC. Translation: CSVDAGGETQYF.

For the CDR3, the DNA is TGTGCCAGCACTGACGCGGGAGGAAGAGATACGCAGTATTTT. Amino acid sequence: CASTDAGGRDTQYF. The chain combines TRBV7-2 with TRBJ2-3; 8 bases line up with TRBD2. This CDR3 comprises 14 residues. Germline assignment: CDR1 SGHTA and CDR2 FQGNSA. The junction had 8 bases not matched to a gene; V was cut back by 7 bases and J by 5 bases.

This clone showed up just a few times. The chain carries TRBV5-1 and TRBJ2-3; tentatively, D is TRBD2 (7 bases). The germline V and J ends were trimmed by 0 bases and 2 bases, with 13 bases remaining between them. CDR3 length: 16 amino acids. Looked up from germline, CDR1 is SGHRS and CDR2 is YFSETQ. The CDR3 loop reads CASSLGGGRDTDTQYF. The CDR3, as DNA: TGCGCCAGCAGCTTGGGGGGGGGCCGAGACACAGATACGCAGTATTTT.

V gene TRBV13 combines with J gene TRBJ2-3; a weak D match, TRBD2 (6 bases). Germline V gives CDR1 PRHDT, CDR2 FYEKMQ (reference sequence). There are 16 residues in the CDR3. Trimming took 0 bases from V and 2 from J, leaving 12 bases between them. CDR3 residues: CASSLGRDHLTDTQYF. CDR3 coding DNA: TGTGCCAGCAGCTTAGGGCGGGACCACCTCACAGATACGCAGTATTTT.

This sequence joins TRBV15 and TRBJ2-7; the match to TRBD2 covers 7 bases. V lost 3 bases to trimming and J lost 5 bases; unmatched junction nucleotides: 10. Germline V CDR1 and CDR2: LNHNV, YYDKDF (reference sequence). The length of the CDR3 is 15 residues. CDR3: CATSRGTGGQNEQYF. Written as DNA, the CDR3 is TGTGCCACCAGCAGGGGGACGGGAGGTCAGAACGAGCAGTACTTC.

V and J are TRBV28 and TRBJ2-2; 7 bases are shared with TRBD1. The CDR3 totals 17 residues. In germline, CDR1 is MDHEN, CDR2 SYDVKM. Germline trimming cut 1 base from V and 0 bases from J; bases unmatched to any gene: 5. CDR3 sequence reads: CASSLLGQGANTGELFF. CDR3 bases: TGTGCCAGCAGTTTATTGGGGCAGGGGGCGAACACCGGGGAGCTGTTTTTT.

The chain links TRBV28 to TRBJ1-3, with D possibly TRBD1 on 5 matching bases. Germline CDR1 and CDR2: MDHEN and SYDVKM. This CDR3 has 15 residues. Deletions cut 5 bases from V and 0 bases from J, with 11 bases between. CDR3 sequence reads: CASSHGGDSGNTIYF. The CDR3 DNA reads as TGTGCCAGCAGTCACGGGGGGGACTCTGGAAACACCATATATTTT.